Below are 20 T cell receptor beta chains sequenced from a single sample in a study of blood T cells in healthy people across ages. Then a second PCR, running roughly 7 to 11 cycles, was carried out with a sample-barcoded 5' primer and a J-beta primer mix. TCRdb ran MiXCR on the 5' RACE reads and lists one entry per CDR3 protein. The table has more than 450,000 distinct CDR3 sequences, over 25% seen once. These data also formed part of another study, on T cells of mothers and their children.

The specimen sequenced was blood. These receptor sequences come from a boy aged 2 to 9 in good health.

The rearrangement uses TRBV24-1 and TRBJ1-2, with 9 bases matching TRBD1. The V gene end was trimmed by 4 bases and the J gene end by 4 bases; junction bases not matched to a gene: 6. Germline CDR1 reads KGHDR; CDR2 reads SFDVKD. The CDR3 covers 15 residues. CDR3 protein: CATSDPGQGGYGYTF. The CDR3 coding sequence is TGTGCCACCAGTGACCCGGGACAGGGTGGCTATGGCTACACCTTC.

This clonotype was found a few times. The rearrangement joins TRBV15 to TRBJ2-3; D may match TRBD1 or TRBD2 (5 bases each). Germline-derived CDR1 and CDR2 are LNHNV and YYDKDF (reference sequence). There are 14 residues in the CDR3. The ends were cut back, 5 bases at V and 9 bases at J, with 18 bases in the middle. In DNA, the CDR3 is TGTGCCACCAGCGGGGACGCGGCCTTAACCACGCAGTATTTT. This translates into CATSGDAALTTQYF.

This clonotype came up a few times. The chain uses TRBV29-1 and TRBJ2-5, with a possible D match to TRBD1 (5 bases). Near its end, the DNA agrees better with TRBJ2-1, so the J call may be wrong. This CDR3 region has 11 residues. Germline CDR1 SQVTM, CDR2 ANQGSEA. The CDR3 sequence: CSVGGGDEQFF. The DNA for the CDR3 is TGCAGCGTTGGGGGCGGCGATGAGCAGTTCTTC.

This clonotype has more than one count but fewer than ten. This rearrangement joins TRBV10-3 to TRBJ1-4; 7 bases align to TRBD1. This CDR3 has 14 residues. Germline CDR1 ENHRY, CDR2 SYGVKD. V dropped 8 bases and J dropped 8; count of bases not matched to a gene: 11. The CDR3 sequence is CAIWPGTDGEKLFF. The CDR3 DNA reads TGTGCCATCTGGCCCGGGACAGACGGAGAAAAACTGTTTTTT.

J is TRBJ1-2 and V is TRBV4-2; TRBD1 matches 8 bases. This CDR3 spans 17 amino acids. After removal of 4 bases from V and 3 bases from J, the junction contained 13 bases not matched to a gene. Germline V gives CDR1 LGHNA, CDR2 YNFKEQ. CDR3 residues: CASSPRAGGELDYGYTF. CDR3 DNA: TGTGCCAGCAGCCCGCGGGCAGGGGGCGAGCTTGACTATGGCTACACCTTC.

CDR3 coding DNA: TGTGCCATCACATCTGGGGATGACTACGAGCAGTACTTC. Its translation is CAITSGDDYEQYF. V is TRBV10-3 and J is TRBJ2-7; unclear D gene. Germline V gene data show CDR1 as ENHRY and CDR2 as SYGVKD. This CDR3 comprises 13 residues. Trimming took off 7 bases at V and 3 bases at J, with 13 bases between the two ends.

V is TRBV5-1 and J is TRBJ1-4; D gene uncertain. CDR3 length: 15 amino acids. The V gene's germline CDR1 is SGHRS and CDR2 YFSETQ. V was clipped by 0 bases and J by 1 base, with 7 bases between them. DNA for the CDR3: TGCGCCAGCAGCTTGGTTTGGAGAACTAATGAAAAACTGTTTTTT. The encoded protein is CASSLVWRTNEKLFF. The whole variable domain, filled in from reference TRBV5-1 and TRBJ1-4, reads KAGVTQTPRYLIKTRGQQVTLSCSPISGHRSVSWYQQTPGQGLQFLFEYFSETQRNKGNFPGRFSGRQFSNSRSEMNVSTLELGDSALYLCASSLVWRTNEKLFFGSGTQLSVL.

The sample holds a few counts of this clonotype. CDR3 DNA sequence: TGTGCCAGCAGTTATACGGACAATGAGCAGTTCTTC. It codes for CASSYTDNEQFF. This chain joins TRBV12-3 or TRBV12-4 and TRBJ2-1; D unresolved. V lost 4 bases and J lost 5, with 6 bases in between. This CDR3 has 12 residues.

CDR3 coding DNA: TGCGCCAGCAGCTCCTTGGTTGAGCAGTTCTTC. Protein product: CASSSLVEQFF. This chain connects TRBV5-1 to TRBJ2-1; D remains ambiguous. Germline CDR1 is SGHRS and CDR2 is YFSETQ. V was shortened by 3 bases and J by 9 bases, with 7 bases between the two germline ends. This CDR3 is 11 amino acids long.

This chain uses TRBV20-1 with TRBJ1-2; no clear D. Trimming removed 3 bases from V and 3 bases from J, with 8 bases in between. The germline V gene has CDR1 DFQATT and CDR2 SNEGSKA (reference sequence). CDR3 size: 12 residues. CDR3 protein: CSARGSDYGYTF. DNA for the CDR3: TGCAGTGCTAGGGGGTCGGACTATGGCTACACCTTC.

The chain carries TRBV27 and TRBJ2-2; 14 nucleotides agree with TRBD2. In germline, CDR1 is MNHEY, CDR2 SMNVEV (reference sequence). The CDR3 runs 15 residues. The ends lost 7 bases at V and 7 bases at J; junction bases unmatched: 5. The CDR3 DNA reads as TGTGCCAGCACCGGACTAGCGGGAGGAGGCGGGGAGCTGTTTTTT. This codes for CASTGLAGGGGELFF.

Comment on this clonotype: The junction departs from germline at one end; a sequencing error may be responsible. This chain uses TRBV3-1 with TRBJ2-1; D gene ambiguous. Germline CDR1 is LGHDT and CDR2 is YNNKEL (reference sequence). There are 14 residues in the CDR3. CDR3 nucleotide sequence: TGTGCCTGCAGCCGAAAAGGCTCCTACAATGAGCAGTTCTTC. Translating it yields CACSRKGSYNEQFF.

Many counts were recorded for this clonotype. The chain joins TRBV29-1 to TRBJ2-5; possible D gene TRBD1, 5 bases. V dropped 6 bases and J dropped 6 bases, with 14 bases sitting between them. CDR1 is SQVTM, CDR2 ANQGSEA, per germline. The CDR3 consists of 12 residues. The CDR3 sequence: CSVGADGKTQYF. The CDR3 DNA sequence: TGCAGCGTAGGGGCAGATGGCAAGACCCAGTACTTC.

The chain uses TRBV4-3 and TRBJ2-5; 11 nucleotides match TRBD2. The J segment lost 5 bases and the V segment lost 0 bases, leaving 2 bases of the junction unmatched. Germline V CDR1 and CDR2: LGHNA, YSLEER. The CDR3 runs 15 residues. CDR3 protein: CASSQDTSGSETQYF. CDR3 in DNA: TGCGCCAGCAGCCAAGATACTAGCGGGAGCGAGACCCAGTACTTC.

The chain uses TRBV11-2 and TRBJ2-1, with 9 bases aligning to TRBD2. V lost 5 bases, J lost 2 bases, and 4 bases stayed unmatched. The germline CDR1 and CDR2 sequences are SGHAT and FQNNGV. The CDR3 contains 15 residues. The CDR3 region is CASSAIAGAYNEQFF. The CDR3 coding sequence is TGTGCCAGCAGCGCGATAGCGGGAGCCTACAATGAGCAGTTCTTC.

This clonotype was counted only a few times. The chain is built from TRBV5-1 and TRBJ2-2, with 9 bases fitting TRBD2. Germline assignment: CDR1 SGHRS and CDR2 YFSETQ. This CDR3 is built from 16 residues. The V gene end was trimmed by 4 bases and the J gene end by 4 bases; junction bases not matched to a gene: 8. The CDR3 coding sequence is TGCGCCAGCAGCCCGAGCAGCGGGGGGTCCACCGGGGAGCTGTTTTTT. It is translated as CASSPSSGGSTGELFF.

This clonotype was found once. The chain is built from TRBV10-3 and TRBJ2-3; 11 bases agree with TRBD2. Trimming took 5 bases from V and 2 from J; bases not matched to a gene: 12. CDR1 and CDR2 (germline): ENHRY, SYGVKD. The CDR3 is made up of 18 amino acids. The CDR3 here is CAISPTSGEGAPTDTQYF. The CDR3 DNA sequence: TGTGCCATCAGTCCGACTAGCGGGGAGGGGGCCCCCACAGATACGCAGTATTTT.

This chain joins TRBV6-2 or TRBV6-3 and TRBJ1-5; D gene unclear. CDR3 length equals 14 residues. Trimming pared 1 base from V and 3 bases from J, leaving 7 bases between. Germline V CDR1 and CDR2: MNHEY, SVGEGT. In DNA, the CDR3 is TGTGCCAGCAGTTACTTGGGCTACAATCAGCCCCAGCATTTT. Its protein product is CASSYLGYNQPQHF.

The rearrangement links TRBV4-3 to TRBJ2-2; D uncertain. The germline CDR1 and CDR2 sequences are LGHNA and YSLEER. The CDR3 loop spans 14 amino acids. V was shortened by 5 bases and J by 6 bases, with 13 bases between the two germline ends. The CDR3 DNA reads TGCGCCAGCAGCGAAGGCCATAGGGCCGGGGAGCTGTTTTTT. It yields the protein CASSEGHRAGELFF.

The J gene is TRBJ2-7, the V gene TRBV29-1; 9 nucleotides align to TRBD2. The J segment lost 4 bases and the V segment lost 4 bases, leaving 5 bases of the junction unmatched. CDR3 size: 13 residues. Germline-derived CDR1 and CDR2 are SQVTM and ANQGSEA. This CDR3 reads CSVARGGRYEQYF. The CDR3 bases are TGCAGCGTTGCGCGGGGGGGCCGGTACGAGCAGTACTTC.